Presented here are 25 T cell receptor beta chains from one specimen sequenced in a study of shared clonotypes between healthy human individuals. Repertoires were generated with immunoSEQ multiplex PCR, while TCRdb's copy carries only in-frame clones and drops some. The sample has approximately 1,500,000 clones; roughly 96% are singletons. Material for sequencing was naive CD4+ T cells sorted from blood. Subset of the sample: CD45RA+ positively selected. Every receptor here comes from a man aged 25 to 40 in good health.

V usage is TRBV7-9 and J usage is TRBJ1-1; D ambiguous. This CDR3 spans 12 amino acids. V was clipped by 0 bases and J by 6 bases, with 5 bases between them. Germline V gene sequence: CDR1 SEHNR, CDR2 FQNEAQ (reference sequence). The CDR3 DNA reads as TGTGCCAGCAGCTTAGCGGTGGCTGAAGCTTTCTTT. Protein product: CASSLAVAEAFF.

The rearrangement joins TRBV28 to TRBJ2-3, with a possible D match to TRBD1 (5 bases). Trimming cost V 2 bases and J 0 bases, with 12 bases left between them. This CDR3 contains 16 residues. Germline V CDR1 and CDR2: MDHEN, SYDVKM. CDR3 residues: CASSLGHAASTDTQYF. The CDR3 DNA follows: TGTGCCAGCAGTTTAGGACACGCGGCGAGCACAGATACGCAGTATTTT.

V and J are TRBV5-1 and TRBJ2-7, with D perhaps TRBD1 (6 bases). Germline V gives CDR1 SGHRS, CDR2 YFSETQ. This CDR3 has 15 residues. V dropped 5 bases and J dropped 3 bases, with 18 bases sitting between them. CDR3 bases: TGCGCCAGCAGGACTGACGGGACAAGAGTCTACGAGCAGTACTTC. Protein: CASRTDGTRVYEQYF.

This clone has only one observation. The CDR3 spells CASSVAGQAETQYF. The CDR3, as DNA: TGTGCCAGCAGCGTAGCGGGACAGGCAGAGACCCAGTACTTC. The V call is TRBV9, the J call TRBJ2-5; 8 bases map to TRBD1. Germline V CDR1 and CDR2: SGDLS, YYNGEE. The length of the CDR3 is 14 residues. J gave up 4 bases and V 0 bases, and 2 bases lay outside the gene matches.

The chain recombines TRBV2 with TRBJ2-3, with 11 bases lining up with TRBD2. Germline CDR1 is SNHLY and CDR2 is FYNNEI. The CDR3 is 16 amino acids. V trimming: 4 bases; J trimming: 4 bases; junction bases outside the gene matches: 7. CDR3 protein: CASSGLAGGIADTQYF. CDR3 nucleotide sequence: TGTGCCAGCAGTGGCCTAGCGGGAGGTATAGCAGATACGCAGTATTTT.

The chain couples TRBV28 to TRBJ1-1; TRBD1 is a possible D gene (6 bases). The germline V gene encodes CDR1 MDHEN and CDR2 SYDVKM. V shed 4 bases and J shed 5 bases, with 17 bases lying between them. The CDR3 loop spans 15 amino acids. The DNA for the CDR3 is TGTGCCAGCAGTTCTCAGGGGAGGGGGTTAACTGAAGCTTTCTTT. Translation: CASSSQGRGLTEAFF. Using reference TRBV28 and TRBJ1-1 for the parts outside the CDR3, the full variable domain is DVKVTQSSRYLVKRTGEKVFLECVQDMDHENMFWYRQDPGLGLRLIYFSYDVKMKEKGDIPEGYSVSREKKERFSLILESASTNQTSMYLCASSSQGRGLTEAFFGQGTRLTVV.

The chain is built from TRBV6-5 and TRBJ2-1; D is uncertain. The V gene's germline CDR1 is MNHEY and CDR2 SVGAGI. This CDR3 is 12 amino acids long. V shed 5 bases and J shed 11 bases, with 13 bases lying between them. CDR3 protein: CASSPNYDKQFF. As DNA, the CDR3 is TGTGCCAGCAGTCCAAACTACGACAAGCAGTTCTTC.

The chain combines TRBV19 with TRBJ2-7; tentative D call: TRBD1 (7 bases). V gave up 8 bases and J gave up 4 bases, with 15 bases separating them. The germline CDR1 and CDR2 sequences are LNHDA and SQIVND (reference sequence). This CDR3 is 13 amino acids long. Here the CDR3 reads CASVNQGGYEQYF. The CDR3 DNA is TGTGCCAGTGTAAATCAGGGGGGATACGAGCAGTACTTC.

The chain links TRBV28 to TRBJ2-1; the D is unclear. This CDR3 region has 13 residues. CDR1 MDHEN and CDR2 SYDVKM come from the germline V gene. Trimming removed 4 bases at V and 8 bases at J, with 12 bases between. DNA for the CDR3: TGTGCCAGCAGTTCAACAACCCGCTATGAGCAGTTCTTC. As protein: CASSSTTRYEQFF.

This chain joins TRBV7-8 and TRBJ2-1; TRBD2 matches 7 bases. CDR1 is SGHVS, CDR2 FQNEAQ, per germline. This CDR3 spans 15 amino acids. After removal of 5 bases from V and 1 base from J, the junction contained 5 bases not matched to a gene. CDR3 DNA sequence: TGTGCCAGCAGCGGGGGGGTCGGGTCCTACAATGAGCAGTTCTTC. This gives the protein CASSGGVGSYNEQFF.

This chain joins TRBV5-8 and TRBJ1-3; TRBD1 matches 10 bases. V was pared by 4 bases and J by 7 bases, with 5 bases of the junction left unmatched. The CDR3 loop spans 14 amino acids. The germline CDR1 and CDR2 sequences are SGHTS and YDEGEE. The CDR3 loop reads CASSRRQGANTIYF. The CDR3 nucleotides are TGTGCCAGCAGCAGAAGACAGGGGGCCAACACCATATATTTT.

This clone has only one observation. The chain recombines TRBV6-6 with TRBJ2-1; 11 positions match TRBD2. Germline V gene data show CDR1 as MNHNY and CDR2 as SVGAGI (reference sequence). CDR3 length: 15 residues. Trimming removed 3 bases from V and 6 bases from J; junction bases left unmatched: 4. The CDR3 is CASSYTTSGSNEQFF. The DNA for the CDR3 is TGTGCCAGCAGTTATACTACTAGCGGGAGCAATGAGCAGTTCTTC.

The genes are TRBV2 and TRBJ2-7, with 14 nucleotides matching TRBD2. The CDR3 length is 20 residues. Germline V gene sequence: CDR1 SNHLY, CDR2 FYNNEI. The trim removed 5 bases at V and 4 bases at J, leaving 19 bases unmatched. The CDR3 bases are TGTGCCAGCAGTCTGCCACACACTCGACTAGCGGGAGGGCCTTCTTACGAGCAGTACTTC. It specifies CASSLPHTRLAGGPSYEQYF.

This chain's CDR3 is CASSPLGTSNSGANVLTF. The CDR3 DNA follows: TGTGCCAGCTCACCCCTAGGGACCTCTAACTCTGGGGCCAACGTCCTGACTTTC. V and J are TRBV18 and TRBJ2-6; either TRBD1 or TRBD2 may fit D (5 bases each). Germline values: CDR1 KGHSH, CDR2 LQKENI. V lost 3 bases and J 0 bases, leaving 15 bases between the germline ends. The CDR3 length is 18 residues.

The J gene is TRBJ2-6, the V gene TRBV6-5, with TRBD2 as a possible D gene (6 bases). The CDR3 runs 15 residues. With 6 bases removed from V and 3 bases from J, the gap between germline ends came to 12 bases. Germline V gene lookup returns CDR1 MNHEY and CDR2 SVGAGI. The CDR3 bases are TGTGCCAGCAGCCCGGGAGTGCTTGGGGCCAACGTCCTGACTTTC. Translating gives CASSPGVLGANVLTF.

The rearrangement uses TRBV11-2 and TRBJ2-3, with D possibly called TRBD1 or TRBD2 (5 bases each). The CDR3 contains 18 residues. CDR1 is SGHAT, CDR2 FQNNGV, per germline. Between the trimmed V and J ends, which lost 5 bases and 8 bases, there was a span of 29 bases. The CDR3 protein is CASSRQSILRDPLGTQYF. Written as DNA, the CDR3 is TGTGCCAGCAGCCGACAGTCAATCCTCCGGGACCCCTTGGGTACGCAGTATTTT.

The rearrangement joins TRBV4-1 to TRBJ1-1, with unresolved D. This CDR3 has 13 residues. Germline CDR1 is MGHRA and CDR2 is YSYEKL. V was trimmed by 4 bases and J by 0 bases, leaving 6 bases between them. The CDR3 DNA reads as TGCGCCAGCAGCCGGACGGTGAACACTGAAGCTTTCTTT. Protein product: CASSRTVNTEAFF.

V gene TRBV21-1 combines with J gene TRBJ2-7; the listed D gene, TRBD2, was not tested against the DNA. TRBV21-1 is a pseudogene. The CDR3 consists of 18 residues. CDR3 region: CASSKSGSGRSKTYEQYF. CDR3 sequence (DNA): TGTGCCAGCAGCAAATCTGGTAGCGGGAGGTCCAAGACCTACGAGCAGTACTTC.

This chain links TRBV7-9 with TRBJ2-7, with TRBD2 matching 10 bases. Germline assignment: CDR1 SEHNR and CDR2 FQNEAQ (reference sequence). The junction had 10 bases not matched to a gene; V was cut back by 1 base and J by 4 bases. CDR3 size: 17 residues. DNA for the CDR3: TGTGCCAGCAGCTTAGAGGCACCGACTAGCGGGTATTACGAGCAGTACTTC. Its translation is CASSLEAPTSGYYEQYF.

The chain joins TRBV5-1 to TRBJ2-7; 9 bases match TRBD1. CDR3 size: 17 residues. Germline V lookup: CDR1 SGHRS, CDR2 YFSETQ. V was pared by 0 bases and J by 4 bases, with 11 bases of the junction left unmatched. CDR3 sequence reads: CASSLDWTGDSLYEQYF. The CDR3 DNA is TGCGCCAGCAGCTTGGATTGGACAGGGGATTCCCTGTACGAGCAGTACTTC.

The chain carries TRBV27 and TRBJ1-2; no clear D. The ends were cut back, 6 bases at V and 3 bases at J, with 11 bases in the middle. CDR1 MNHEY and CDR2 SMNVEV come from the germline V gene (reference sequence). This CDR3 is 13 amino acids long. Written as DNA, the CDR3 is TGTGCCAGCAGGGCAGGCCCTCACTATGGCTACACCTTC. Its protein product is CASRAGPHYGYTF.

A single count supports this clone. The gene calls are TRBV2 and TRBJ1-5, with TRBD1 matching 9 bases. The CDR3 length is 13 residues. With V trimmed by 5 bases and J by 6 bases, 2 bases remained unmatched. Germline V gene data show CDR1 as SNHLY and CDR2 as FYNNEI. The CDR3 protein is CASSTGGLQPQHF. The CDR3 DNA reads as TGTGCCAGCAGTACAGGGGGCCTTCAGCCCCAGCATTTT.

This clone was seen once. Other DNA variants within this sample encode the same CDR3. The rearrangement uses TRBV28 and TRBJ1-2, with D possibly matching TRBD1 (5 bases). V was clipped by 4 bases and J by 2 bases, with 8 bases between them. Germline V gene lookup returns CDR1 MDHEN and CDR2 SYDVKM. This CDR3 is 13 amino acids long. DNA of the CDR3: TGTGCCAGCAGTTCGACAGCCAACTATGGCTACACCTTC. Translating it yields CASSSTANYGYTF.

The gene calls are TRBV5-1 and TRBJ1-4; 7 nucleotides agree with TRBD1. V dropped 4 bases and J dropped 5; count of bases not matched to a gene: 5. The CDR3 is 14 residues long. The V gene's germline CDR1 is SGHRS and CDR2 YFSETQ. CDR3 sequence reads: CASSARDSNEKLFF. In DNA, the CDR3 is TGCGCCAGCAGCGCCCGGGACAGCAATGAAAAACTGTTTTTT.

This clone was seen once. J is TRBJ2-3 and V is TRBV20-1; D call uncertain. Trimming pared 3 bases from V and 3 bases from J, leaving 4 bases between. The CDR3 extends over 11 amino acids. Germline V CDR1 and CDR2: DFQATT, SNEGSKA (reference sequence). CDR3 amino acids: CSARWTDTQYF. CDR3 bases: TGCAGTGCTAGGTGGACAGATACGCAGTATTTT.